This entry lists 10 T cell receptor beta chains sequenced from one sample in a study. TCRdb passed the 5' RACE reads through MiXCR, listing each CDR3 protein once. The sample records tens of thousands of distinct CDR3 sequences, 28% being singletons. Sequenced material: tumor-infiltrating memory CD4+ T cells sorted from the breast tumor. Subset denoted: memory CD4+ T cells, CD4+CD45RO+CD25-. The receptors shown here come from a female donor with breast cancer.

V gene TRBV12-3 or TRBV12-4 combines with J gene TRBJ1-1; D remains unclear. CDR3 length: 13 residues. Between the trimmed V and J ends, which lost 3 bases and 1 base, there was a span of 6 bases. CDR3 loop: CASSFIGNTEAFF. CDR3 sequence (DNA): TGTGCCAGCAGTTTTATAGGGAACACTGAAGCTTTCTTT.

This clonotype has only one observation. A much larger clone lies one base from this, so it may be a read error. V is TRBV7-9 and J is TRBJ1-2; D unresolved. The CDR3 sequence is 14 residues long. CDR1 is SEHNR and CDR2 is FQNEAQ in the germline V gene (reference sequence). Trimming removed 1 base at V and 1 base at J, with 7 bases between. The CDR3 DNA reads as TGTGCCAGCAGCTTAGGAGGGATTAACTATGGCTACACCTTC. This sequence encodes CASSLGGINYGYTF.

This clonotype was seen repeatedly, ten times or more. The chain links TRBV7-3 to TRBJ2-3; D uncertain. The V and J ends lost 4 bases and 0 bases respectively, with 5 bases between them. This CDR3 is 13 amino acids long. Germline V lookup: CDR1 SGHTA, CDR2 FQGTGA. CDR3 DNA sequence: TGTGCCAGCAGCTCATATAGCACAGATACGCAGTATTTT. This gives the protein CASSSYSTDTQYF.

This clonotype was counted only a few times. This rearrangement joins TRBV9 to TRBJ1-1; D uncertain. The CDR3 is 14 amino acids. The germline gives CDR1 SGDLS, CDR2 YYNGEE. V was trimmed by 0 bases and J by 0 bases, leaving 6 bases between them. The CDR3 spells CASSVEDLNTEAFF. The CDR3, as DNA: TGTGCCAGCAGCGTAGAGGACTTGAACACTGAAGCTTTCTTT.

The chain combines TRBV20-1 with TRBJ1-1; the D gene is possibly TRBD1 (6 bases). CDR1 and CDR2 (germline): DFQATT, SNEGSKA (reference sequence). The V end was cut by 0 bases, the J end by 11 bases, with 13 bases between. CDR3 length: 12 residues. CDR3 DNA: TGCAGTGCTAGAGAACAGGGATTAGCGGCTTTCTTT. Amino acids: CSAREQGLAAFF.

A few counts support this clonotype. V is TRBV5-1 and J is TRBJ2-1; TRBD1 or TRBD2 may be the D gene (5 bases each). V was shortened by 3 bases and J by 3 bases, with 13 bases between the two germline ends. Germline CDR1 and CDR2: SGHRS and YFSETQ. This CDR3 spans 15 amino acids. The CDR3 protein is CASSSGPERYNEQFF. The CDR3 coding sequence is TGCGCCAGCAGCTCGGGACCCGAGCGCTACAATGAGCAGTTCTTC. Based on the CDR3 plus reference TRBV5-1 and TRBJ2-1, the full variable domain is KAGVTQTPRYLIKTRGQQVTLSCSPISGHRSVSWYQQTPGQGLQFLFEYFSETQRNKGNFPGRFSGRQFSNSRSEMNVSTLELGDSALYLCASSSGPERYNEQFFGPGTRLTVL.

The chain has TRBV7-2 and TRBJ1-2; no reliable D call. Germline values: CDR1 SGHTA, CDR2 FQGNSA. The CDR3 sequence is 17 residues long. Trimming removed 7 bases from V and 4 bases from J, with 25 bases in between. The CDR3 nucleotides are TGTGCCAGCAACCCTGGCAGGCCCCTCGCTGGTCGCTATGGCTACACCTTC. It yields the protein CASNPGRPLAGRYGYTF.

The chain has TRBV2 and TRBJ2-7; weak D call: TRBD1 (6 bases). Germline CDR1 reads SNHLY; CDR2 reads FYNNEI. The CDR3 consists of 14 residues. V lost 7 bases and J lost 2, with 15 bases in between. CDR3 in amino acids: CASKRGTLAYEQYF. The CDR3 region has the DNA TGTGCCAGCAAGAGGGGGACGCTGGCCTACGAGCAGTACTTC.

In this sample, this clonotype turned up a few times. The chain is built from TRBV28 and TRBJ2-5; the D is unclear. Trimming cost V 3 bases and J 5 bases, with 16 bases left between them. The CDR3 has 15 amino acids. CDR1 MDHEN and CDR2 SYDVKM come from the germline V gene. CDR3 sequence reads: CASSFIILGRETQYF. CDR3 coding DNA: TGTGCCAGCAGTTTTATAATATTGGGTCGGGAGACCCAGTACTTC.

This rearrangement joins TRBV27 to TRBJ1-1, with 7 bases fitting TRBD1. This CDR3 contains 15 residues. The ends lost 6 bases at V and 4 bases at J; junction bases unmatched: 11. The germline CDR1 and CDR2 sequences are MNHEY and SMNVEV (reference sequence). The CDR3 DNA is TGTGCCAGCAGGAGCGGTTATTCAGGGGGCACTGAAGCTTTCTTT. Its translation: CASRSGYSGGTEAFF.